The next 21 T cell receptor beta chains were all read from a single sample in a study of CD4+ T cells in melanoma. Only in-frame clones appear in the TCRdb table, and some are missing; sequencing was by immunoSEQ multiplex PCR. The data contain about 13,000 clones, about three quarters of them singletons. Source material: cells from a culture (not recorded whether cultured in vitro). The receptors stem from a human donor with melanoma.

The chain is built from TRBV7-6 and TRBJ2-3, with 7 bases that match TRBD1. This CDR3 comprises 11 residues. Germline V gene lookup returns CDR1 SGHVS and CDR2 FNYEAQ. As DNA, the CDR3 is TGTGCGACAGGGCCACCAGATACGCAGTATTTT. Translated: CATGPPDTQYF. The whole variable domain, filled in from reference TRBV7-6 and TRBJ2-3, reads GAGVSQSPRYKVTKRGQDVALRCDPISGHVSLYWYRQALGQGPEFLTYFNYEAQQDKSGLPNDRFSAERPEGSISTLTIQRTEQRDSAMYRCATGPPDTQYFGPGTRLTVL.

V is TRBV10-3 and J is TRBJ2-7, with D unresolved. The germline V gene encodes CDR1 ENHRY and CDR2 SYGVKD. The CDR3 loop spans 12 amino acids. Trimming cost V 6 bases and J 0 bases, with 6 bases left between them. The CDR3 DNA reads as TGTGCCATCAGGGGCCCCTCCTACGAGCAGTACTTC. The encoded protein is CAIRGPSYEQYF.

The chain employs TRBV30 and TRBJ2-7; no firm D call. Germline V gene lookup returns CDR1 GTSNPN and CDR2 SVGIG (reference sequence). This CDR3 comprises 12 residues. V lost 0 bases and J lost 3, with 6 bases in between. Written as DNA, the CDR3 is TGTGCCTGGAGTGTTGGCGGCTACGAGCAGTACTTC. Translating it yields CAWSVGGYEQYF. Using reference TRBV30 and TRBJ2-7 for the parts outside the CDR3, the full variable domain is SQTIHQWPATLVQPVGSPLSLECTVEGTSNPNLYWYRQAAGRGLQLLFYSVGIGQISSEVPQNLSASRPQDRQFILSSKKLLLSDSGFYLCAWSVGGYEQYFGPGTRLTVT.

This chain links TRBV7-6 with TRBJ1-4; D not resolved. Germline V lookup: CDR1 SGHVS, CDR2 FNYEAQ. The CDR3 loop spans 14 amino acids. V lost 5 bases and J 2 bases, leaving 9 bases between the germline ends. The CDR3 DNA is TGTGCCAGCAGCCCCAAGCCGACTAATGAAAAACTGTTTTTT. Translation: CASSPKPTNEKLFF.

The chain combines TRBV19 with TRBJ2-1; no firm D call. CDR1 and CDR2 (germline): LNHDA, SQIVND (reference sequence). V lost 6 bases, J lost 9 bases, and 15 bases lay in between. CDR3 length: 13 residues. Here the CDR3 DNA reads TGTGCCAGTAGACGGGCAGCCGGCCGTGAGCAGTTCTTC. Its translation is CASRRAAGREQFF.

This chain connects TRBV5-4 to TRBJ1-6, with 10 bases fitting TRBD1. Unmatched junction bases numbered 3, after V lost 3 bases and J lost 9 bases. The germline CDR1 and CDR2 sequences are SGHNT and YYREEE (reference sequence). This CDR3 has 14 residues. The CDR3 nucleotides read TGTGCCAGCAGCTCCGGACAGGGGGTTTCACCCCTCCACTTT. Translation: CASSSGQGVSPLHF.

The CDR3 DNA reads TGTGCCAGCATCGCACCGGGACGGTGGAGGGATGGCTACACCTTC. Encoded protein: CASIAPGRWRDGYTF. This chain links TRBV5-4 with TRBJ1-2; D perhaps matches TRBD1 (5 bases). The V end lost 6 bases, the J end lost 6 bases, and 21 bases lay between the germline ends. The CDR3 loop spans 15 amino acids. Germline V gene data show CDR1 as SGHNT and CDR2 as YYREEE (reference sequence).

V is TRBV5-1 and J is TRBJ1-1, with a possible D match to TRBD1 (6 bases). Per germline, CDR1 SGHRS and CDR2 YFSETQ. V lost 4 bases, J lost 5 bases, and 18 bases lay in between. The CDR3 totals 15 residues. Here the CDR3 reads CASSPDRWVGTEAFF. DNA for the CDR3: TGCGCCAGCAGCCCTGACAGGTGGGTGGGGACTGAAGCTTTCTTT.

The V call is TRBV16, the J call TRBJ1-1; D is ambiguous. CDR3 length: 12 residues. V shed 0 bases and J shed 10 bases, with 9 bases lying between them. The germline V gene has CDR1 KGHSY and CDR2 FQNENV. The CDR3 DNA reads TGTGCCAGCAGCCAATCCCCCGCGGGAGCTTTCTTT. Its protein product is CASSQSPAGAFF.

The chain couples TRBV7-2 to TRBJ2-5; D remains unclear. The ends were cut back, 6 bases at V and 5 bases at J, with 16 bases in the middle. The CDR3 is 14 amino acids. Germline CDR1 is SGHTA and CDR2 is FQGNSA. The CDR3 bases are TGTGCCAGCAGAGGGTTAGGACGAAGGGAGACCCAGTACTTC. Translation gives CASRGLGRRETQYF.

V gene TRBV5-5 combines with J gene TRBJ1-6; 7 bases fit TRBD1. From germline, CDR1 is SGHKS and CDR2 YYEKEE (reference sequence). V gave up 3 bases and J gave up 4 bases; unmatched junction bases: 4. This CDR3 is 15 amino acids long. The CDR3 region has the DNA TGTGCCAGCAGCTGGGGGACAGAATATAATTCACCCCTCCACTTT. Amino acids: CASSWGTEYNSPLHF. Full variable domain (missing parts from reference TRBV5-5 and TRBJ1-6): DAGVTQSPTHLIKTRGQQVTLRCSPISGHKSVSWYQQVLGQGPQFIFQYYEKEERGRGNFPDRFSARQFPNYSSELNVNALLLGDSALYLCASSWGTEYNSPLHFGNGTRLTVT.

The gene calls are TRBV11-3 and TRBJ1-1; TRBD1 agrees at 8 bases. Germline CDR1 is SGHNT and CDR2 is YENEEA. CDR3 size: 15 residues. V was clipped by 4 bases and J by 1 base; unmatched bases: 5. Here the CDR3 DNA reads TGTGCCAGCAGCTCGGCCGGGACAGGGAACACTGAAGCTTTCTTT. Protein sequence: CASSSAGTGNTEAFF.

This chain connects TRBV11-3 to TRBJ2-1; 10 bases are shared with TRBD2. This CDR3 spans 17 amino acids. V was pared by 6 bases and J by 10 bases, with 18 bases of the junction left unmatched. In germline, CDR1 is SGHNT, CDR2 YENEEA. The CDR3 sequence: CASSPGPAGGLVKEQFF. The CDR3 region has the DNA TGTGCCAGCAGTCCGGGGCCAGCGGGGGGGCTAGTAAAAGAGCAGTTCTTC.

In its sample, this clone was seen once. The rearrangement joins TRBV25-1 to TRBJ1-3; D is ambiguous. Trimming removed 4 bases at V and 0 bases at J, with 4 bases between. The CDR3 extends over 13 amino acids. The germline V gene encodes CDR1 MGHDK and CDR2 SYGVNS. The CDR3: CASSANSGNTIYF. The CDR3 region has the DNA TGTGCCAGCAGTGCCAACTCTGGAAACACCATATATTTT.

This chain connects TRBV6-1 to TRBJ1-5; D gene uncertain. CDR1 MNHNS and CDR2 SASEGT come from the germline V gene. V lost 1 base and J lost 4, with 11 bases in between. This CDR3 has 15 amino acids. CDR3 in amino acids: CASSEGPLLNQPQHF. CDR3 nucleotides: TGTGCCAGCAGTGAAGGACCCTTGCTTAATCAGCCCCAGCATTTT.

This clone was observed once. The J gene is TRBJ1-1, the V gene TRBV18; D not certain. Between the trimmed V and J ends, which lost 4 bases and 0 bases, there was a span of 6 bases. The CDR3 loop spans 13 amino acids. Germline assignment: CDR1 KGHSH and CDR2 LQKENI. The CDR3 DNA follows: TGTGCCAGCTCACTCTTGGTGAACACTGAAGCTTTCTTT. As protein: CASSLLVNTEAFF.

V usage is TRBV7-2 and J usage is TRBJ1-1; tentative D call: TRBD1 (5 bases). The germline CDR1 and CDR2 sequences are SGHTA and FQGNSA. This CDR3 is 15 amino acids long. V was shortened by 5 bases and J by 3 bases, with 16 bases between the two germline ends. CDR3 loop: CASSLVKGFDTEAFF. As DNA, the CDR3 is TGTGCCAGCAGCCTAGTGAAGGGGTTCGACACTGAAGCTTTCTTT.

This clone has a handful of counts. The chain is built from TRBV7-9 and TRBJ2-7, with D unresolved. V lost 5 bases and J 6 bases, leaving 8 bases between the germline ends. The germline V gene has CDR1 SEHNR and CDR2 FQNEAQ (reference sequence). The CDR3 is 11 amino acids. CDR3 sequence (DNA): TGTGCCAGCAGCCCCTGGTCCGAGCAGTACTTC. This gives the protein CASSPWSEQYF.

The rearrangement uses TRBV5-1 and TRBJ2-5; maybe TRBD1 (5 bases). The CDR3 contains 15 residues. The V gene's germline CDR1 is SGHRS and CDR2 YFSETQ. Between the trimmed V and J ends, which lost 0 bases and 2 bases, there was a span of 11 bases. The CDR3 DNA sequence: TGCGCCAGCAGCTTGGGCCCGTCAGGGCAAGAGACCCAGTACTTC. Translating gives CASSLGPSGQETQYF.

The V call is TRBV6-5, the J call TRBJ1-6; D perhaps matches TRBD1 (6 bases). V was shortened by 10 bases and J by 6 bases, with 19 bases between the two germline ends. This CDR3 is built from 15 residues. The germline V gene encodes CDR1 MNHEY and CDR2 SVGAGI. CDR3 nucleotides: TGTGCCACCGTGGGGGCGGGATTCGGTAATTCACCCCTCCACTTT. It yields the protein CATVGAGFGNSPLHF.

The V gene is TRBV18, the J gene TRBJ2-5; D unresolved. Germline CDR1 KGHSH, CDR2 LQKENI. CDR3 size: 11 residues. Trimming shortened V by 4 bases and J by 2 bases, and 2 bases separated the two germline ends. The CDR3 DNA follows: TGTGCCAGCTCACGACAAGAGACCCAGTACTTC. Protein product: CASSRQETQYF.